This T cell receptor beta chain was retrieved from a study of blood T cells in healthy people across ages. This clonotype was seen only a few times. A second PCR of about 6 to 11 cycles used a sample-barcoded 5' primer and a J-beta primer mix. TCRdb itself ran the 5' RACE reads through MiXCR, one entry per CDR3 protein. The sample yields around 650,000 distinct CDR3 sequences, around 41% seen once. Trimming left V 6 bases short and J 4 bases short, with 18 bases between. The germline gives CDR1 MDHEN, CDR2 SYDVKM. This CDR3 comprises 15 residues. Sample: blood. The J gene is TRBJ1-2, the V gene TRBV28; D unclear. This clonotype was sampled from a man older than 75 in good health. The CDR3 loop is CASSPAFSQTYGYTF. The CDR3 nucleotides read TGTGCCAGCAGCCCCGCTTTCAGCCAGACCTATGGCTACACCTTC.